One TCR beta chain is described in this entry. This entry belongs to a study of blood T cell repertoires in COVID-19. About the study: Whether acute or convalescent, the COVID-19 samples came from the United States, Italy and Spain.

There are 14 residues in the CDR3. Germline assignment: CDR1 KGHSH and CDR2 LQKENI. With 5 bases removed from V and 0 bases from J, the gap between germline ends came to 7 bases. In the source study's methods: Reference gene primer amplification gave nucleated cell count estimates. The assay was immunoSEQ multiplex PCR, and TCRdb's table has in-frame clones only and misses some. The V and J calls and the clone size are those of that table, but D and trimming were determined from the DNA. The data hold 55,000 to 75,000 clones, with roughly 86% observed a single time. The rearrangement uses TRBV18 and TRBJ1-4; D is ambiguous. Sequencing used peripheral blood. The receptor was isolated from a human donor with active COVID-19. The donor label of this sample is uncertain. CDR3 sequence: CASSEISTNEKLFF. The CDR3 DNA reads as TGTGCCAGCTCAGAGATCTCAACTAATGAAAAACTGTTTTTT.